The 5 T cell receptor beta chains below all came from one sample that was sequenced in a study of blood T cell repertoires in COVID-19. Here immunoSEQ multiplex PCR was the method, and the copy in TCRdb shows in-frame clones only, minus some. Of under 500,000 clones in the sample, about 90% were seen once. The sample comprised PBMCs or T cells enriched from blood (not recorded which). The receptor source for this set is a woman aged 18-29 years with acute COVID-19.

The chain links TRBV2 to TRBJ1-6; D gene uncertain. The CDR3 loop spans 15 amino acids. From germline, CDR1 is SNHLY and CDR2 FYNNEI. V was cut by 7 bases and J by 0 bases, with 10 bases left in between. CDR3 DNA sequence: TGTGCCAGCAAGGACTCCAGCTCCTATAATTCACCCCTCCACTTT. Its protein is CASKDSSSYNSPLHF.

The V call is TRBV6-5, the J call TRBJ2-3; TRBD2 is a possible D gene (5 bases). The germline V gene has CDR1 MNHEY and CDR2 SVGAGI. The CDR3 runs to 16 residues. V was trimmed by 2 bases and J by 0 bases, leaving 12 bases between them. The CDR3 DNA reads TGTGCCAGCAGTTACGTCGCGGGTCCAAGCACAGATACGCAGTATTTT. Protein product: CASSYVAGPSTDTQYF.

CDR3 in DNA: TGTGCCAGCAGTCCCCGGACTAGCGGGGGGCGCACAGATACGCAGTATTTT. This codes for CASSPRTSGGRTDTQYF. The V and J genes are TRBV6-6 and TRBJ2-3; 14 nucleotides align to TRBD2. The junction had 5 bases not matched to a gene; V was cut back by 5 bases and J by 1 base. Germline V gene data show CDR1 as MNHNY and CDR2 as SVGAGI (reference sequence). This CDR3 spans 17 amino acids.

This chain links TRBV19 with TRBJ1-1; no definite D call. The CDR3 has 12 amino acids. Between the trimmed V and J ends, which lost 8 bases and 6 bases, there was a span of 13 bases. In germline, CDR1 is LNHDA, CDR2 SQIVND (reference sequence). The CDR3 loop reads CASQWESSEAFF. The CDR3 region has the DNA TGTGCCAGTCAGTGGGAGAGCTCTGAAGCTTTCTTT. Variable domain in full (rest from reference TRBV19 and TRBJ1-1): DGGITQSPKYLFRKEGQNVTLSCEQNLNHDAMYWYRQDPGQGLRLIYYSQIVNDFQKGDIAEGYSVSREKKESFPLTVTSAQKNPTAFYLCASQWESSEAFFGQGTRLTVV.

This clone appeared once. The chain couples TRBV7-9 to TRBJ2-7, with D tentatively TRBD2 (5 bases). CDR1 and CDR2 (germline): SEHNR, FQNEAQ (reference sequence). Trimming took off 4 bases at V and 5 bases at J, with 15 bases between the two ends. CDR3 length: 14 residues. The CDR3 spells CASSSGNTRNEQYF. The CDR3 DNA follows: TGTGCCAGCAGCTCAGGCAATACTAGAAACGAGCAGTACTTC. Filled out from reference TRBV7-9 and TRBJ2-7, the complete variable domain reads DTGVSQNPRHKITKRGQNVTFRCDPISEHNRLYWYRQTLGQGPEFLTYFQNEAQLEKSRLLSDRFSAERPKGSFSTLEIQRTEQGDSAMYLCASSSGNTRNEQYFGPGTRLTVT.